This T cell receptor beta chain appears in the sequencing data of a study of healthy donors' naive CD4 and CD8 T cells. Across the whole study: A new alpha primer set targeted every functional IMGT alpha variant. Study-level results: Naive CD4+ and CD8+ cells reportedly differed in usage of most V and J genes. Positive CDR3 charge linked to CD4+ cells, negative to CD8+ cells.

A linear amplification protocol produced the TCR libraries from 500 ng of total RNA. TCRdb re-called the reads with MiXCR, one entry per CDR3 protein. The data show approximately 180,000 distinct CDR3 sequences, 74% seen once. This clonotype has a single count. Its antigen is unknown. The J segment lost 1 base and the V segment lost 0 bases, leaving 6 bases of the junction unmatched. The CDR3 is 17 residues long. Germline V gene lookup returns CDR1 SGHNT and CDR2 YYREEE (reference sequence). V usage is TRBV5-4 and J usage is TRBJ2-3; 9 bases align to TRBD2. The receptor was derived from a pool of human donors in good health; the sample pools cells from several healthy donors. Sequencing input: naive CD4+ and CD8+ T cells sorted from blood, pooled from several donors. Here the CDR3 DNA reads TGTGCCAGCAGCTTGGGGTCCGCTAGCGGGGGCACAGATACGCAGTATTTT. This codes for CASSLGSASGGTDTQYF.